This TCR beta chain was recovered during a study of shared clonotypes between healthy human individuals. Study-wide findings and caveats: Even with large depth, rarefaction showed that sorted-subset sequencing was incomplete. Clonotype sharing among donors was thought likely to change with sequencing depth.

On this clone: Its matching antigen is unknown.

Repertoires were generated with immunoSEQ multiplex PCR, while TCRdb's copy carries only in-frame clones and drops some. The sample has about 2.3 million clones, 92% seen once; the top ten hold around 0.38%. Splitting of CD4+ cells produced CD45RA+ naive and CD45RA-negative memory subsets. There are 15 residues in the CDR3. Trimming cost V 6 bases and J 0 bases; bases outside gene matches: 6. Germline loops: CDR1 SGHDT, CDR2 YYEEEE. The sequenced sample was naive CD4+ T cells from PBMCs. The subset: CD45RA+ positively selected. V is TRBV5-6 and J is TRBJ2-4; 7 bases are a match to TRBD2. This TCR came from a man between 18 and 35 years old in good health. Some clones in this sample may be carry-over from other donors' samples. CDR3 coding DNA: TGTGCCAGCACCCCTCGGGGGGTAGCCAAAAACATTCAGTACTTC. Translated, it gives CASTPRGVAKNIQYF.